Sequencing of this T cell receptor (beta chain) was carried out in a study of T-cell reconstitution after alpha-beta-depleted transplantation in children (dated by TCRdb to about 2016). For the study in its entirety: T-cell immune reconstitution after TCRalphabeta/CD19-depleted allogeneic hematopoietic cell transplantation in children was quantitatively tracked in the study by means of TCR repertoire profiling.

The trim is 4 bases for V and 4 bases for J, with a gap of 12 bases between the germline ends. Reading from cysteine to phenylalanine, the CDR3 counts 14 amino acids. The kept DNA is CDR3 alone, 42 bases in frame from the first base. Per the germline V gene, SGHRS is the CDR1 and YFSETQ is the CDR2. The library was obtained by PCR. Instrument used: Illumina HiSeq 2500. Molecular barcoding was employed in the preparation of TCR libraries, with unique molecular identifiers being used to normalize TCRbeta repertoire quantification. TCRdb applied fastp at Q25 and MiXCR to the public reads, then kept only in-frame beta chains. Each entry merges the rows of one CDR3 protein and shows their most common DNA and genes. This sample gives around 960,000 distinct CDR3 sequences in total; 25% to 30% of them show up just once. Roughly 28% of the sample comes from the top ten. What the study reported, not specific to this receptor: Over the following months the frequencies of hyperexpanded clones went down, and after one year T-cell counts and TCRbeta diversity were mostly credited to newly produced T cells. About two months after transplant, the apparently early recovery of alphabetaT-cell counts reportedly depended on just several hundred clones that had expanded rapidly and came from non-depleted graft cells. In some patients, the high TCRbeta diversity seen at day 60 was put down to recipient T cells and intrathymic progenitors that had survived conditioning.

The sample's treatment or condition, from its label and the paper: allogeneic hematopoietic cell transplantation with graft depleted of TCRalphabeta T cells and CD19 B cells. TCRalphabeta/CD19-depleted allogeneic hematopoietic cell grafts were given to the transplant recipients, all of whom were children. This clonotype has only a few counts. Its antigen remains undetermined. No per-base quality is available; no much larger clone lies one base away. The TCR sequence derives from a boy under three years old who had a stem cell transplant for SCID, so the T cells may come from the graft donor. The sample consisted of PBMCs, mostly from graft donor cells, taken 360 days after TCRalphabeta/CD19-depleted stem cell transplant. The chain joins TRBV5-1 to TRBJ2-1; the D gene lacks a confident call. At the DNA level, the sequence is TGCGCCAGCAGCCACGATTGGGGATACAATGAGCAGTTCTTC. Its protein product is CASSHDWGYNEQFF.